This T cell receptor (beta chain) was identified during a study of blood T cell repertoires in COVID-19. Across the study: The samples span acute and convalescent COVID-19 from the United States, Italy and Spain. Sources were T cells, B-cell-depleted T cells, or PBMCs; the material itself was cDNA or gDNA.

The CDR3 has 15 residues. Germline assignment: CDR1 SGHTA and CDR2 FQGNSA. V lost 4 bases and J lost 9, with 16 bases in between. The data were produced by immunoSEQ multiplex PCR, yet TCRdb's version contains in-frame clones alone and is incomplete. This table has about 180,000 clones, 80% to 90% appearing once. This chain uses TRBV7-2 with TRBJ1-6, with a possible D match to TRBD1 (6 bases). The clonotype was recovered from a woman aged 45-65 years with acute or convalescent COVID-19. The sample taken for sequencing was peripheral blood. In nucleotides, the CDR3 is TGTGCCAGCAGCTCAGGACGGAGGGGGGGTTCACCCCTCCACTTT. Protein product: CASSSGRRGGSPLHF.